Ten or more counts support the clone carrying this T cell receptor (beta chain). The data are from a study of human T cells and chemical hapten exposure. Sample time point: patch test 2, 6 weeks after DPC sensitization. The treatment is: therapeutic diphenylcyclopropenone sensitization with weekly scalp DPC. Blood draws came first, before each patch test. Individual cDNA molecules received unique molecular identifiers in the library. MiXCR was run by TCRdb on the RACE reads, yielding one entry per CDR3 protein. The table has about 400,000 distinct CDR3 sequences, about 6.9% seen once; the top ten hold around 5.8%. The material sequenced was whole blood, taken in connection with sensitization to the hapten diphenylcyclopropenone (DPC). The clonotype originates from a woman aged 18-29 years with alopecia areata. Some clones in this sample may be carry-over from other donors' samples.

As DNA, the CDR3 is TGCGCCAGTCGGCAGGGGAGCTCTAATGAAAAACTGTTTTTT. The encoded protein is CASRQGSSNEKLFF. This chain links TRBV5-1 with TRBJ1-4, with D perhaps TRBD1 (6 bases). CDR1 and CDR2 (germline): SGHRS, YFSETQ. Trimming took off 8 bases at V and 3 bases at J, with 14 bases between the two ends. CDR3 size: 14 residues.